This T cell receptor beta chain was sequenced in a study of cytomegalovirus exposure and HLA in healthy donors. Primers included in the PCR were 60 Vbeta and 13 Jbeta primers. Repertoires were generated with immunoSEQ multiplex PCR, while TCRdb's copy carries only in-frame clones and drops some. Its clone listing holds about 150,000 clones. Turning to this clone: What it recognizes is unknown.

The study, taken as a whole, reports: It is likely that the observed cluster of highly shared sequence variants was a sequencing artifact. In a later analysis, around 18,000 TCR beta sequences were associated with HLA alleles at 0.05 false discovery rate. As confirmed in vitro, a few CMV-associated chains were specific for CMV antigens.

The CDR3 runs to 17 residues. Germline CDR1 reads MDHEN; CDR2 reads SYDVKM. The V and J ends lost 4 bases and 4 bases, in that order; junction bases with no gene match: 13. The chain combines TRBV28 with TRBJ2-1; 7 nucleotides align to TRBD1. The material sequenced was PBMCs. The sequence came from a woman between 50 and 59 years old in good health and CMV-seronegative. The CDR3 DNA follows: TGTGCCAGCAGTTCAAGGTGGCCGGGACAGAGATACAATGAGCAGTTCTTC. Translation: CASSSRWPGQRYNEQFF.